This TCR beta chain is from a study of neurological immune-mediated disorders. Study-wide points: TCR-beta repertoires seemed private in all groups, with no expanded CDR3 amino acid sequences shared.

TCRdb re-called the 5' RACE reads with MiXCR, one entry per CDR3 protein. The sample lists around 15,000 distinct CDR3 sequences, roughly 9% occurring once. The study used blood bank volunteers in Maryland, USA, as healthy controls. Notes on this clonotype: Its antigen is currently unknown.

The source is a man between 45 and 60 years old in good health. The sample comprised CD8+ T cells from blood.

CDR3 residues: CASSLEVGSHNEQFF. DNA of the CDR3: TGTGCCAGCAGCTTAGAGGTGGGATCTCACAATGAGCAGTTCTTC. This chain links TRBV7-6 with TRBJ2-1; D gene unclear. Trimming stripped 1 base from V and 5 bases from J, with 12 bases between. The CDR3 runs to 15 residues. Per germline, CDR1 SGHVS and CDR2 FNYEAQ. Full variable domain (rest looked up from reference TRBV7-6 and TRBJ2-1): GAGVSQSPRYKVTKRGQDVALRCDPISGHVSLYWYRQALGQGPEFLTYFNYEAQQDKSGLPNDRFSAERPEGSISTLTIQRTEQRDSAMYRCASSLEVGSHNEQFFGPGTRLTVL.